Following are 32 T cell receptor beta chains from one sample sequenced in a study of beta chain features in type 1 diabetes. Sequencing targeted expressed TCRB transcripts, as all isolated RNA had been reverse transcribed. Only in-frame clones appear in the TCRdb table, and some are missing; sequencing was by immunoSEQ multiplex PCR. The table shows 600,000 to 650,000 clones, with 15% to 17% occurring only once. Source material: naive CD4+ T cells from blood. The receptors come from a young man in good health.

This clone was seen a handful of times. The J gene is TRBJ1-2, the V gene TRBV5-6; the match to TRBD1 covers 10 bases. CDR3 length: 16 amino acids. After removal of 5 bases from V and 0 bases from J, the junction contained 7 bases not matched to a gene. CDR1 and CDR2 from the germline V gene are SGHDT and YYEEEE. This chain's CDR3 is CASRPIGTGANYGYTF. Here the CDR3 DNA reads TGTGCCAGCAGGCCCATCGGGACAGGGGCTAACTATGGCTACACCTTC.

The chain combines TRBV28 with TRBJ2-5; the match to TRBD1 covers 7 bases. Germline values: CDR1 MDHEN, CDR2 SYDVKM. The CDR3 loop spans 13 amino acids. V lost 5 bases to trimming and J lost 3 bases; unmatched junction nucleotides: 3. The CDR3 DNA sequence: TGTGCCAGCAGTCCGGGGACAGAAGAGACCCAGTACTTC. This codes for CASSPGTEETQYF.

This clone came up a few times. V usage is TRBV2 and J usage is TRBJ2-1; D gene ambiguous. This CDR3 region has 11 residues. V was cut by 7 bases and J by 1 base, with 2 bases left in between. From germline, CDR1 is SNHLY and CDR2 FYNNEI. The chain's CDR3 is CASTSYNEQFF. CDR3 DNA sequence: TGTGCCAGCACATCCTACAATGAGCAGTTCTTC.

This clone was seen a few times. The chain carries TRBV7-7 and TRBJ2-2, with TRBD1 matching over 10 bases. Germline V gives CDR1 SSHAT, CDR2 FNYEAQ (reference sequence). Unmatched junction bases numbered 5, after V lost 5 bases and J lost 5 bases. CDR3 length: 15 residues. The CDR3 sequence is CASSPGQGSTGELFF. The CDR3, as DNA: TGTGCCAGCAGCCCGGGACAGGGGAGTACCGGGGAGCTGTTTTTT.

The chain carries TRBV7-3 and TRBJ2-2; 9 nucleotides agree with TRBD2. The CDR3 spans 16 residues. The germline V gene has CDR1 SGHTA and CDR2 FQGTGA. V lost 2 bases to trimming and J lost 2 bases; unmatched junction nucleotides: 3. CDR3 residues: CASSLAGGINTGELFF. CDR3 nucleotide sequence: TGTGCCAGCAGCTTAGCGGGAGGGATAAACACCGGGGAGCTGTTTTTT.

V usage is TRBV7-2 and J usage is TRBJ2-7; 12 bases fit TRBD1. J lost 7 bases, V lost 1 base, and 5 bases had no gene match. The CDR3 contains 15 residues. Germline V gene lookup returns CDR1 SGHTA and CDR2 FQGNSA. The CDR3 is CASSLVGQGAFEQYF. The CDR3 nucleotides read TGTGCCAGCAGCTTAGTGGGACAGGGGGCGTTTGAGCAGTACTTC.

The chain joins TRBV5-1 to TRBJ1-2, with a weak D call TRBD1 (5 bases). Germline CDR1 is SGHRS and CDR2 is YFSETQ. The CDR3 is 14 amino acids. V was trimmed by 4 bases and J by 6 bases, leaving 16 bases between them. The CDR3 region has the DNA TGCGCCAGCAGCCCTAAACAGGAAGCCGATGGCTACACCTTC. It yields the protein CASSPKQEADGYTF.

This clone was picked up a small number of times. V is TRBV4-2 and J is TRBJ2-7, with 7 positions matching TRBD2. This CDR3 is 14 amino acids long. CDR1 and CDR2 (germline): LGHNA, YNFKEQ. J gave up 3 bases and V 1 base, and 3 bases lay outside the gene matches. As DNA, the CDR3 is TGTGCCAGCAGCCAAGCCGGGACTAACTACGAGCAGTACTTC. Translated: CASSQAGTNYEQYF.

A few counts support this clone. In the same sample, other DNA sequences code for this CDR3. The chain joins TRBV28 to TRBJ2-2, with D unclear. Trimming cost V 6 bases and J 2 bases, with 4 bases left between them. This CDR3 has 12 residues. Germline values: CDR1 MDHEN, CDR2 SYDVKM. The CDR3 sequence is CASRLNTGELFF. DNA for the CDR3: TGTGCCAGCAGGCTAAACACCGGGGAGCTGTTTTTT.

J is TRBJ2-5 and V is TRBV14; D possibly corresponds to TRBD1 (6 bases). With 1 base removed from V and 8 bases from J, the gap between germline ends came to 20 bases. The CDR3 runs to 16 residues. Germline-derived CDR1 and CDR2 are SGHDN and FVKESK. CDR3 coding DNA: TGTGCCAGCAGCCAAGGTCCTCAGGGGATATTAGAAACCCAGTACTTC. Its protein product is CASSQGPQGILETQYF.

The chain employs TRBV9 and TRBJ1-4, with TRBD1 as a possible D gene (5 bases). Deletions cut 0 bases from V and 8 bases from J, with 17 bases between. The CDR3 has 16 residues. Germline CDR1 and CDR2: SGDLS and YYNGEE. This chain's CDR3 is CASSVGAGGGYEKLFF. CDR3 DNA: TGTGCCAGCAGCGTAGGCGCTGGGGGGGGGTACGAAAAACTGTTTTTT.

The chain employs TRBV28 and TRBJ1-4, with D perhaps TRBD1 (6 bases). The germline V gene encodes CDR1 MDHEN and CDR2 SYDVKM. The CDR3 covers 12 residues. V was pared by 10 bases and J by 5 bases, with 11 bases between. CDR3 region: CAIRGPNEKLFF. CDR3 nucleotides: TGTGCCATCCGGGGGCCAAATGAAAAACTGTTTTTT.

The chain has TRBV7-2 and TRBJ2-7, with D uncertain. The CDR3 spans 12 residues. Trimming took 6 bases from V and 5 from J, leaving 11 bases between them. In germline, CDR1 is SGHTA, CDR2 FQGNSA. Written as DNA, the CDR3 is TGTGCCAGCAGTCCCCGGGCCAACGAGCAGTACTTC. Translating it yields CASSPRANEQYF.

In this sample, this clone turned up a few times. The chain has TRBV7-2 and TRBJ1-2; D ambiguous. Germline V gene data show CDR1 as SGHTA and CDR2 as FQGNSA. Trimming cost V 2 bases and J 5 bases, with 15 bases left between them. The CDR3 is 15 residues long. CDR3 nucleotides: TGTGCCAGCAGCTTACAAACTAAACTATTATATGGCTACACCTTC. It encodes CASSLQTKLLYGYTF.

This chain joins TRBV5-6 and TRBJ1-6, with D uncertain. Germline V gives CDR1 SGHDT, CDR2 YYEEEE. This CDR3 is built from 12 residues. The V end lost 2 bases, the J end lost 9 bases, and 6 bases lay between the germline ends. DNA for the CDR3: TGTGCCAGCAGCTTCGGGAGTTCACCCCTCCACTTT. As protein: CASSFGSSPLHF.

This rearrangement joins TRBV6-4 to TRBJ1-2; the D gene is possibly TRBD1 (6 bases). The CDR3 has 13 residues. The V gene's germline CDR1 is MRHNA and CDR2 SNTAGT. Deletions cut 3 bases from V and 7 bases from J, with 12 bases between. CDR3: CASSERPGVGYTF. CDR3 bases: TGTGCCAGCAGTGAGAGGCCAGGGGTTGGCTACACCTTC.

This clone came up a few times. The rearrangement uses TRBV11-3 and TRBJ1-1; D is unresolved. CDR1 SGHNT and CDR2 YENEEA come from the germline V gene. Trimming stripped 3 bases from V and 0 bases from J, with 5 bases between. This CDR3 contains 13 residues. The CDR3 reads CASSFTLNTEAFF. CDR3 DNA: TGTGCCAGCAGCTTCACCTTGAACACTGAAGCTTTCTTT. The variable domain in full, completed from reference TRBV11-3 and TRBJ1-1, reads EAGVVQSPRYKIIEKKQPVAFWCNPISGHNTLYWYLQNLGQGPELLIRYENEEAVDDSQLPKDRFSAERLKGVDSTLKIQPAELGDSAVYLCASSFTLNTEAFFGQGTRLTVV.

This clone was picked up a small number of times. The J gene is TRBJ1-5, the V gene TRBV15; 7 nucleotides agree with TRBD1. The germline CDR1 and CDR2 sequences are LNHNV and YYDKDF (reference sequence). CDR3 length: 15 residues. V shed 0 bases, J shed 1 base, and the junction held 0 bases outside the gene matches. This CDR3 reads CATSREGQSNQPQHF. In DNA form, the CDR3 reads TGTGCCACCAGCAGAGAGGGACAGAGCAATCAGCCCCAGCATTTT.

The J gene is TRBJ2-6, the V gene TRBV5-6; D not resolved. Per the germline V gene, CDR1 is SGHDT and CDR2 is YYEEEE. Trimming left V 0 bases short and J 0 bases short, with 7 bases between. This CDR3 contains 16 residues. The DNA of the CDR3 is TGTGCCAGCAGCTTGGTTCAGTTCTCTGGGGCCAACGTCCTGACTTTC. Translation gives CASSLVQFSGANVLTF.

Concerning this clone: One junction end disagrees with the germline gene, perhaps due to a read error. The chain combines TRBV5-4 with TRBJ2-1; 9 positions agree with TRBD1. CDR1 and CDR2 (germline): SGHNT, YYREEE (reference sequence). CDR3 size: 18 residues. The CDR3 DNA reads TGCGCCAGCAGCCAAGATCTACCGGGACAGGGCAGAGTGAATGAGCAGTTCTTC. This encodes CASSQDLPGQGRVNEQFF. The full variable domain, in which reference TRBV5-4 and TRBJ2-1 provide the parts outside the CDR3, is ETGVTQSPTHLIKTRGQQVTLRCSSQSGHNTVSWYQQALGQGPQFIFQYYREEENGRGNFPPRFSGLQFPNYSSELNVNALELDDSALYLCASSQDLPGQGRVNEQFFGPGTRLTVL.

V gene TRBV9 combines with J gene TRBJ2-7, with 9 bases that match TRBD1. The J segment lost 6 bases and the V segment lost 3 bases, leaving 7 bases of the junction unmatched. Germline CDR1 reads SGDLS; CDR2 reads YYNGEE. The length of the CDR3 is 14 residues. The CDR3 region is CASSARTGAAEQYF. The CDR3, as DNA: TGTGCCAGCAGCGCCAGGACAGGGGCAGCCGAGCAGTACTTC.

The chain carries TRBV7-7 and TRBJ2-2; 7 positions match TRBD1. The CDR3 has 13 residues. Trimming removed 5 bases from V and 6 bases from J; junction bases left unmatched: 3. Germline CDR1 is SSHAT and CDR2 is FNYEAQ (reference sequence). The CDR3 is CASSRQGSGELFF. For the CDR3, the DNA is TGTGCCAGCAGCCGACAGGGTTCCGGGGAGCTGTTTTTT. The full variable domain, with the rest looked up from reference TRBV7-7 and TRBJ2-2, is GAGVSQSPRYKVTKRGQDVTLRCDPISSHATLYWYQQALGQGPEFLTYFNYEAQPDKSGLPSDRFSAERPEGSISTLTIQRTEQRDSAMYRCASSRQGSGELFFGEGSRLTVL.

This clone was found a few times. The rearrangement joins TRBV7-2 to TRBJ2-5; unclear D gene. V was trimmed by 11 bases and J by 1 base, leaving 11 bases between them. Germline lookup yields CDR1 SGHTA and CDR2 FQGNSA. The CDR3 is 12 amino acids. The CDR3 reads CALSSPQETQYF. DNA of the CDR3: TGTGCCCTTTCCAGCCCCCAAGAGACCCAGTACTTC.

This rearrangement joins TRBV6-1 to TRBJ2-1; 9 bases fit TRBD1. The CDR3 totals 15 residues. V shed 6 bases, J shed 4 bases, and the junction held 7 bases outside the gene matches. Germline V gives CDR1 MNHNS, CDR2 SASEGT. CDR3 sequence (DNA): TGTGCCAGCAGAAACGGACAGGGGAGGTACAATGAGCAGTTCTTC. Protein sequence: CASRNGQGRYNEQFF.

The J gene is TRBJ1-2, the V gene TRBV28; no reliable D call. The ends were cut back, 5 bases at V and 8 bases at J, with 18 bases in the middle. This CDR3 comprises 14 residues. CDR1 is MDHEN and CDR2 is SYDVKM in the germline V gene. Here the CDR3 reads CASSALPGASGYTF. CDR3 bases: TGTGCCAGCAGTGCATTACCGGGAGCCAGCGGCTACACCTTC.

V is TRBV15 and J is TRBJ2-1; TRBD1 agrees at 7 bases. The CDR3 extends over 20 amino acids. Germline trimming cut 0 bases from V and 4 bases from J; bases unmatched to any gene: 18. CDR1 and CDR2 from the germline V gene are LNHNV and YYDKDF (reference sequence). The CDR3 nucleotides are TGTGCCACCAGCAGAGATTTCTTTGGATCGACAGGGAGAATTTACAATGAGCAGTTCTTC. Its protein product is CATSRDFFGSTGRIYNEQFF.

The table lists this clone with a few counts. The chain joins TRBV4-2 to TRBJ1-2; D uncertain. The length of the CDR3 is 16 residues. Germline V lookup: CDR1 LGHNA, CDR2 YNFKEQ. The germline V and J ends were trimmed by 1 base and 0 bases, with 12 bases remaining between them. The CDR3 spells CASSQGVWTTNYGYTF. The DNA of the CDR3 is TGTGCCAGCAGCCAAGGAGTCTGGACGACTAACTATGGCTACACCTTC.

V usage is TRBV5-1 and J usage is TRBJ2-3; 8 positions match TRBD1. Germline assignment: CDR1 SGHRS and CDR2 YFSETQ. The CDR3 runs 15 residues. With 1 base clipped from V and 4 bases from J, the junction kept 5 bases outside the gene matches. The CDR3: CASSLRQGAADTQYF. Here the CDR3 DNA reads TGCGCCAGCAGCTTGAGGCAGGGGGCGGCAGATACGCAGTATTTT.

This clone was detected only a few times. J is TRBJ1-2 and V is TRBV14; TRBD1 aligns across 8 bases. Losses at the gene ends were 6 bases for V and 7 bases for J; bases not matched to a gene: 10. The CDR3 totals 14 residues. CDR1 SGHDN and CDR2 FVKESK come from the germline V gene. CDR3 DNA sequence: TGTGCCAGCAGAGGACAGGGACAAAACGGTGGCTACACCTTC. This gives the protein CASRGQGQNGGYTF.

The chain recombines TRBV6-1 with TRBJ2-3; TRBD2 matches 9 bases. Germline-derived CDR1 and CDR2 are MNHNS and SASEGT. The CDR3 has 12 amino acids. The V gene end was trimmed by 5 bases and the J gene end by 6 bases; junction bases not matched to a gene: 0. CDR3: CASSLAGDTQYF. DNA for the CDR3: TGTGCCAGCAGTCTAGCGGGGGATACGCAGTATTTT.

For this clone: A much larger clone differs by one base, so this may be a read error. The chain employs TRBV11-2 and TRBJ1-2; TRBD1 matches at 8 bases. The J segment lost 6 bases and the V segment lost 5 bases, leaving 2 bases of the junction unmatched. The CDR3 has 12 amino acids. Germline lookup yields CDR1 SGHAT and CDR2 FQNNGV. For the CDR3, the DNA is TGTGCCAGCAGCCTGACAGGGGATGGCTACACCTTC. This gives the protein CASSLTGDGYTF. Full variable domain (outside the CDR3, taken from reference TRBV11-2 and TRBJ1-2): EAGVAQSPRYKIIEKRQSVAFWCNPISGHATLYWYQQILGQGPKLLIQFQNNGVVDDSQLPKDRFSAERLKGVDSTLKIQPAKLEDSAVYLCASSLTGDGYTFGSGTRLTVV.

The chain is built from TRBV6-5 and TRBJ2-7, with D hard to call. Trimming took 2 bases from V and 1 from J, leaving 12 bases between them. The CDR3 covers 15 residues. The germline V gene has CDR1 MNHEY and CDR2 SVGAGI. The DNA for the CDR3 is TGTGCCAGCAGTTACACCCAATTTGGATCCTACGAGCAGTACTTC. This codes for CASSYTQFGSYEQYF.